This TCR beta chain was obtained from a study of T cells after yellow fever vaccination. Study findings and constraints: Weaker overall was a secondary response that nonetheless peaked faster, on day 5 versus 15. Of the clonotypes, a small share occurred in both CD4 and CD8 compartments. From the bulk population, abundant clonotypes could contaminate and appear within FACS-sorted repertoires.

In this sample, this clonotype turned up a few times. The antigen is not known. In making TCR cDNA, 5'RACE template switching added a universal primer site and UMIs to it. TCRdb re-called the 5' RACE reads through MiXCR, storing one row per CDR3 protein. The sample holds about 73,000 distinct CDR3 sequences, 7.5% to 8% seen once. Trimming removed 1 base from V and 0 bases from J, with 9 bases in between. CDR1 SEHNR and CDR2 FQNEAQ come from the germline V gene (reference sequence). The length of the CDR3 is 15 residues. The sequencing used CD8+ T cells sorted from PBMCs, collected on the day of the yellow fever booster vaccination. The TCR originated in a man aged 25-40 years who received the YFV17D yellow fever vaccine. This chain uses TRBV7-9 with TRBJ1-2; D is unclear. CDR3 sequence reads: CASSLVGDANYGYTF. In DNA form, the CDR3 reads TGTGCCAGCAGCTTAGTTGGCGACGCTAACTATGGCTACACCTTC.